The 28 T cell receptor beta chains below were found in one sample sequenced in a study of shared clonotypes between healthy human individuals. Sequencing was performed with immunoSEQ multiplex PCR; in TCRdb, only in-frame clones are kept and a portion is missing. The sample shows approximately 2.3 million clones, more than 85% of them seen only once. Input material: naive CD4+ T cells from PBMCs. As to subset: CD45RA+ positively selected. The receptor source for this set is a man aged 18 to 29 in good health. Some clones in this sample may be carry-over from other donors' samples.

A note on this clone: The same CDR3 can be traced to other DNA sequences in this sample. The rearrangement joins TRBV15 to TRBJ1-5; D remains unclear. Deletions cut 1 base from V and 7 bases from J, with 5 bases between. Germline V gives CDR1 LNHNV, CDR2 YYDKDF (reference sequence). The CDR3 covers 12 residues. The CDR3 DNA sequence: TGTGCCACCAGCAGAGGGGAACAGCCCCAGCATTTT. This codes for CATSRGEQPQHF. Filled out from reference TRBV15 and TRBJ1-5, the complete variable domain reads DAMVIQNPRYQVTQFGKPVTLSCSQTLNHNVMYWYQQKSSQAPKLLFHYYDKDFNNEADTPDNFQSRRPNTSFCFLDIRSPGLGDTAMYLCATSRGEQPQHFGDGTRLSIL.

The genes are TRBV6-5 and TRBJ2-7; D possibly corresponds to TRBD1 (6 bases). Germline CDR1 is MNHEY and CDR2 is SVGAGI. Between the trimmed V and J ends, which lost 3 bases and 3 bases, there was a span of 15 bases. The CDR3 length is 15 residues. The CDR3 bases are TGTGCCAGCAGTTATGGACAGAAGAGCCTCTACGAGCAGTACTTC. Protein: CASSYGQKSLYEQYF.

This chain connects TRBV6-6 to TRBJ2-1; 10 positions agree with TRBD1. CDR1 MNHNY and CDR2 SVGAGI come from the germline V gene (reference sequence). This CDR3 has 15 amino acids. With V trimmed by 6 bases and J by 7 bases, 9 bases remained unmatched. This chain's CDR3 is CASRPRGQGFNEQFF. CDR3 nucleotide sequence: TGTGCCAGCAGACCCCGGGGACAGGGGTTTAATGAGCAGTTCTTC.

In its sample, this clone was seen once. V gene TRBV6-5 combines with J gene TRBJ2-3, with a weak D call TRBD1 (6 bases). CDR3 length equals 14 residues. The germline CDR1 and CDR2 sequences are MNHEY and SVGAGI. Trimming removed 5 bases at V and 1 base at J, with 10 bases between. Here the CDR3 DNA reads TGTGCCAGCAGTCAAGACAGGCGCACAGATACGCAGTATTTT. Its translation is CASSQDRRTDTQYF.

The J gene is TRBJ2-1, the V gene TRBV4-1; D unresolved. The V gene lost 1 base and the J gene lost 0 bases, with 16 bases spanning the gap. CDR3 length: 18 amino acids. Germline loops: CDR1 MGHRA, CDR2 YSYEKL. In nucleotides, the CDR3 is TGCGCCAGCAGCCAAGGGCCCGCTGCGGCTAGCTCCTACAATGAGCAGTTCTTC. Protein sequence: CASSQGPAAASSYNEQFF.

CDR3 region: CASRVAAPEQYF. The CDR3 DNA reads as TGTGCCAGCAGGGTGGCCGCTCCCGAGCAGTACTTC. The chain has TRBV2 and TRBJ2-7, with D unclear. This CDR3 has 12 residues. Germline-derived CDR1 and CDR2 are SNHLY and FYNNEI. V was shortened by 6 bases and J by 6 bases, with 12 bases between the two germline ends. The full variable domain, rest sourced from reference TRBV2 and TRBJ2-7, is EPEVTQTPSHQVTQMGQEVILRCVPISNHLYFYWYRQILGQKVEFLVSFYNNEISEKSEIFDDQFSVERPDGSNFTLKIRSTKLEDSAMYFCASRVAAPEQYFGPGTRLTVT.

This clone was picked up one time. Other DNA sequences of this sample code for an identical CDR3. J is TRBJ1-3 and V is TRBV5-1; a weak D match, TRBD1 (6 bases). Germline assignment: CDR1 SGHRS and CDR2 YFSETQ. This CDR3 is built from 14 residues. The germline V and J ends were trimmed by 5 bases and 0 bases, with 9 bases remaining between them. In nucleotides, the CDR3 is TGCGCCAGCAGTACAGGGAGCTCTGGAAACACCATATATTTT. Protein sequence: CASSTGSSGNTIYF. Filled out from reference TRBV5-1 and TRBJ1-3, the complete variable domain reads KAGVTQTPRYLIKTRGQQVTLSCSPISGHRSVSWYQQTPGQGLQFLFEYFSETQRNKGNFPGRFSGRQFSNSRSEMNVSTLELGDSALYLCASSTGSSGNTIYFGEGSWLTVV.

The J gene is TRBJ2-3, the V gene TRBV6-1; D call uncertain. V lost 4 bases to trimming and J lost 0 bases, with 8 bases between them. Germline assignment: CDR1 MNHNS and CDR2 SASEGT. The CDR3 contains 14 residues. CDR3 coding DNA: TGTGCCAGCAGTGCAAGTCCTAGCACAGATACGCAGTATTTT. Amino acids: CASSASPSTDTQYF.

The chain uses TRBV28 and TRBJ1-5; 7 bases map to TRBD1. From germline, CDR1 is MDHEN and CDR2 SYDVKM. V was pared by 2 bases and J by 7 bases, with 14 bases of the junction left unmatched. The CDR3 spans 17 residues. CDR3 sequence (DNA): TGTGCCAGCAGTTTAGGGGTAGCCAGGGGGTTAGTACAGCCCCAGCATTTT. Its protein is CASSLGVARGLVQPQHF.

This clone was seen once. The V call is TRBV27, the J call TRBJ2-7; D perhaps matches TRBD1 (6 bases). This CDR3 comprises 12 residues. CDR1 MNHEY and CDR2 SMNVEV come from the germline V gene (reference sequence). Trimming took off 4 bases at V and 11 bases at J, with 15 bases between the two ends. This CDR3 reads CASSSLRGQEYF. As DNA, the CDR3 is TGTGCCAGCAGTTCCCTCCGGGGACAAGAGTACTTC.

This chain joins TRBV7-8 and TRBJ2-2, with 10 bases fitting TRBD2. There are 17 residues in the CDR3. Germline V gives CDR1 SGHVS, CDR2 FQNEAQ. Trimming took 5 bases from V and 1 from J; bases not matched to a gene: 7. The CDR3 here is CASSTPRTSGNTGELFF. As DNA, the CDR3 is TGTGCCAGCAGCACTCCCCGGACTAGCGGGAACACCGGGGAGCTGTTTTTT.

J is TRBJ1-2 and V is TRBV6-1; D might be TRBD1 (5 bases). CDR1 is MNHNS and CDR2 is SASEGT in the germline V gene. The CDR3 sequence is 13 residues long. Deletions cut 6 bases from V and 5 bases from J, with 13 bases between. The CDR3 loop is CASSSGGGYGYTF. The CDR3, as DNA: TGTGCCAGCAGCAGCGGGGGGGGATATGGCTACACCTTC.

This chain joins TRBV6-1 and TRBJ2-6, with TRBD1 as a possible D gene (5 bases). Germline V gene sequence: CDR1 MNHNS, CDR2 SASEGT. The CDR3 runs 14 residues. As DNA, the CDR3 is TGTGCTATCACGGACACTCGTGGGGCCAACGTCCTGACTTTC. Amino acid sequence: CAITDTRGANVLTF.

V gene TRBV7-2 combines with J gene TRBJ2-3; D might be TRBD1 (5 bases). Germline V gene data show CDR1 as SGHTA and CDR2 as FQGNSA. This CDR3 spans 14 amino acids. V lost 8 bases and J lost 3, with 15 bases in between. The CDR3 spells CASARRVVTDTQYF. CDR3 nucleotides: TGTGCCAGCGCCCGCAGGGTCGTAACAGATACGCAGTATTTT.

The chain carries TRBV10-3 and TRBJ2-7, with D perhaps TRBD2 (5 bases). This CDR3 has 12 amino acids. The V end lost 3 bases, the J end lost 6 bases, and 9 bases lay between the germline ends. Germline V lookup: CDR1 ENHRY, CDR2 SYGVKD. DNA for the CDR3: TGTGCCATCAGTGACTCGGCGGGCGAGCAGTACTTC. It yields the protein CAISDSAGEQYF.

This clone showed up just once. The CDR3 bases are TGTGCCAGCAGCCCCCCCACAGGCCTACCCCTCCACTTT. It codes for CASSPPTGLPLHF. The rearrangement joins TRBV7-9 to TRBJ1-6; possibly TRBD1 for D (5 bases). This CDR3 is 13 amino acids long. Trimming removed 5 bases at V and 12 bases at J, with 14 bases between. Germline assignment: CDR1 SEHNR and CDR2 FQNEAQ (reference sequence).

This sequence joins TRBV2 and TRBJ1-5; 7 bases line up with TRBD1. The junction had 6 bases not matched to a gene; V was cut back by 6 bases and J by 1 base. Germline CDR1 is SNHLY and CDR2 is FYNNEI. The CDR3 covers 15 residues. The CDR3 sequence: CASSLQGLSNQPQHF. CDR3 bases: TGTGCCAGCAGCCTACAGGGGTTGAGCAATCAGCCCCAGCATTTT.

The rearrangement links TRBV27 to TRBJ2-1; 12 nucleotides match TRBD2. The CDR3 covers 15 residues. V shed 5 bases and J 6 bases; nucleotides not matched to a gene: 5. Germline V gene lookup returns CDR1 MNHEY and CDR2 SMNVEV (reference sequence). CDR3 loop: CASSLGLAGINEQFF. The CDR3 DNA follows: TGTGCCAGCAGTCTGGGACTAGCGGGCATCAATGAGCAGTTCTTC.

The V call is TRBV19, the J call TRBJ2-1; 8 bases are a match to TRBD2. Per the germline V gene, CDR1 is LNHDA and CDR2 is SQIVND (reference sequence). V lost 7 bases to trimming and J lost 1 base; unmatched junction nucleotides: 6. CDR3 length: 15 residues. CDR3 in amino acids: CASTLSGSSYNEQFF. The CDR3 DNA follows: TGTGCCAGTACGCTAAGCGGGAGTTCCTACAATGAGCAGTTCTTC.

The rearrangement uses TRBV28 and TRBJ1-5, with D possibly TRBD1 on 6 matching bases. V was shortened by 8 bases and J by 4 bases, with 18 bases between the two germline ends. The CDR3 has 15 residues. Germline CDR1 MDHEN, CDR2 SYDVKM. The CDR3 DNA reads TGTGCCAGCGCGGGGGGCAGTGGTTGGAATCAGCCCCAGCATTTT. Translating it yields CASAGGSGWNQPQHF.

The chain joins TRBV5-1 to TRBJ2-1; D assignment may be TRBD1 or TRBD2 (5 bases each). The CDR3 has 14 amino acids. Trimming took 4 bases from V and 7 from J, leaving 15 bases between them. Germline values: CDR1 SGHRS, CDR2 YFSETQ. Here the CDR3 reads CASSPPGPGNEQFF. The CDR3 nucleotides read TGCGCCAGCAGCCCGCCGGGGCCAGGGAATGAGCAGTTCTTC.

In DNA form, the CDR3 reads TGCAGCGTTAGGGTGGGCTTAGCTAACTATGGCTACACCTTC. Its protein product is CSVRVGLANYGYTF. V and J are TRBV29-1 and TRBJ1-2; D remains unclear. V was pared by 5 bases and J by 0 bases, with 13 bases between. The CDR3 sequence is 14 residues long. Germline lookup yields CDR1 SQVTM and CDR2 ANQGSEA.

The chain has TRBV21-1 and TRBJ1-5; the listed D gene, TRBD1, was not tested against the DNA. TRBV21-1 is reported as a pseudogene. The CDR3 totals 20 residues. CDR3: CASSTLSGTGDKKGNQPQHF. The DNA for the CDR3 is TGTGCCAGCAGCACCCTATCCGGGACAGGGGACAAGAAGGGCAATCAGCCCCAGCATTTT.

This chain links TRBV5-4 with TRBJ2-1; possibly TRBD1 or TRBD2 for D (5 bases each). The ends were cut back, 5 bases at V and 5 bases at J, with 14 bases in the middle. Per germline, CDR1 SGHNT and CDR2 YYREEE (reference sequence). CDR3 size: 14 residues. The CDR3 is CASRPGPDNNEQFF. As DNA, the CDR3 is TGTGCCAGCAGACCGGGACCGGATAACAATGAGCAGTTCTTC.

V gene TRBV28 combines with J gene TRBJ2-4; D might be TRBD1 or TRBD2, each matching 5 bases. Trimming cost V 2 bases and J 4 bases, with 15 bases left between them. This CDR3 comprises 16 residues. Germline CDR1 MDHEN, CDR2 SYDVKM. Here the CDR3 DNA reads TGTGCCAGCAGTTTAGTAGCGCTGGGGGAGAAAAACATTCAGTACTTC. Its protein product is CASSLVALGEKNIQYF.

The chain links TRBV11-2 to TRBJ2-1; 7 nucleotides line up with TRBD1. The CDR3 extends over 15 amino acids. Germline trimming cut 5 bases from V and 0 bases from J; bases unmatched to any gene: 4. Germline CDR1 and CDR2: SGHAT and FQNNGV. The CDR3 sequence: CASSPGTASYNEQFF. The CDR3 nucleotides read TGTGCCAGCAGCCCCGGGACAGCCTCCTACAATGAGCAGTTCTTC. Supplemented by reference TRBV11-2 and TRBJ2-1, the full variable domain reads EAGVAQSPRYKIIEKRQSVAFWCNPISGHATLYWYQQILGQGPKLLIQFQNNGVVDDSQLPKDRFSAERLKGVDSTLKIQPAKLEDSAVYLCASSPGTASYNEQFFGPGTRLTVL.

V usage is TRBV7-3 and J usage is TRBJ2-1; D is undetermined. Looked up from germline, CDR1 is SGHTA and CDR2 is FQGTGA. V lost 0 bases to trimming and J lost 8 bases, with 8 bases between them. This CDR3 has 13 residues. CDR3 residues: CASSLTTYDEQFF. For the CDR3, the DNA is TGTGCCAGCAGCTTAACGACTTATGATGAGCAGTTCTTC.

As for this clone: The same CDR3 also results from other DNA sequences found in this sample. The chain uses TRBV5-1 and TRBJ1-1; the D is unclear. The length of the CDR3 is 14 residues. The V gene's germline CDR1 is SGHRS and CDR2 YFSETQ. V shed 2 bases and J shed 1 base, with 9 bases lying between them. CDR3 coding DNA: TGCGCCAGCAGCTTCCTGGGTGGGAACACTGAAGCTTTCTTT. Its protein is CASSFLGGNTEAFF.